The clone carrying this TCR beta chain was recorded a few times. Sequenced by immunoSEQ multiplex PCR; TCRdb stores in-frame clones only, minus some. The sample lists around 29,000 clones; roughly four fifths were seen once. This sample is part of a study of preoperative IRX-2 immunotherapy in early breast cancer. The germline V gene encodes CDR1 LNHDA and CDR2 SQIVND (reference sequence). This CDR3 is 13 amino acids long. V lost 7 bases to trimming and J lost 4 bases, with 13 bases between them. Sample treatment: preoperative locoregional IRX-2 cytokine immunotherapy. Preoperative locoregional IRX-2 cytokine immunotherapy was tested in the phase Ib source study.

This TCR was recovered from a human donor with breast cancer. The rearrangement links TRBV19 to TRBJ2-5, with unresolved D. Sampling was conducted from a patient treated with IRX-2 immunotherapy. The CDR3 DNA reads as TGTGCCAGTAAAACCGAGTTCCCAGAGACCCAGTACTTC. It translates to CASKTEFPETQYF.